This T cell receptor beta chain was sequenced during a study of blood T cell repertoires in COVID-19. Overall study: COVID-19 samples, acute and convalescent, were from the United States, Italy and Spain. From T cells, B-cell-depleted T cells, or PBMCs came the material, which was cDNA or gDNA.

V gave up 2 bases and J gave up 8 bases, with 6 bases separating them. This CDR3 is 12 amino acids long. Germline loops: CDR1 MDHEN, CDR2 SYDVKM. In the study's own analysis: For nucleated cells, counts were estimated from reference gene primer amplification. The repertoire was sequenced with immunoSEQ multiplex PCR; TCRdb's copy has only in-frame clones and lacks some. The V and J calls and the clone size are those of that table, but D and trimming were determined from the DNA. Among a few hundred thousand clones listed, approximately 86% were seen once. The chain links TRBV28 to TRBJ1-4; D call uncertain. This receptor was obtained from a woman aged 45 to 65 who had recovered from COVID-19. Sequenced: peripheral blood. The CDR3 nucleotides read TGTGCCAGCAGTTTACTCCGGGAAAAACTGTTTTTT. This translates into CASSLLREKLFF.